What follows describes a single T cell receptor (beta chain). Its specificity is unknown. Measured with immunoSEQ multiplex PCR; TCRdb has only the in-frame clones, and not every one. This sample has fewer than 110,000 clones, with around 88% found just once. The data are from a study of identifying expanded T cells in peripheral blood. Study findings and constraints: Clone count variance between approximately two-week samples rose with total template count.

V lost 4 bases and J lost 5, with 17 bases in between. The CDR3 sequence is 15 residues long. Germline V gives CDR1 LNHDA, CDR2 SQIVND (reference sequence). The material sequenced was blood. The TCR comes from a person aged 18-70 years in good health. V usage is TRBV19 and J usage is TRBJ2-5; D might be TRBD1 (5 bases). The CDR3 DNA reads as TGTGCCAGTAGTAAAGAAAAAGGGGCCTTTGAGACCCAGTACTTC. Amino acid sequence: CASSKEKGAFETQYF.